Listed below are T cell receptor beta chains from one sample, sequenced in a study of PD-1 blockade in mismatch repair-deficient tumors. Only in-frame clones appear in the TCRdb table, and some are missing; sequencing was by immunoSEQ multiplex PCR. The sample holds about 68,000 clones, 70% to 85% seen once. The sequenced sample was peripheral blood, obtained 2 weeks after starting pembrolizumab. The receptors were sampled from an adult with mismatch repair-deficient cancer. Each CDR3 is given with its conserved first and last residue. The D gene is left open where the match is weak. Clone size is stated in some rows and not others, as once, few, many or a class when expanded.

CDR3nt: TGTGCCAGCAGCCCCCTCCAAGCGGGAGCCAATGAGCAGTTCTTC
CDR3aa: CASSPLQAGANEQFF
abundance: -
j_gene: TRBJ2-1
v_gene: TRBV9
d_gene: TRBD2

CDR3nt: TGTGCCAGCAGCTTGGGGATAAGGACCTTAGGGAAAGTCACTGAAGCTTTCTTT
CDR3aa: CASSLGIRTLGKVTEAFF
abundance: few
j_gene: TRBJ1-1
v_gene: TRBV5-4
d_gene: -

CDR3nt: TGTGCCAGCAGCTTGGGGACAGGGACAGATACGCAGTATTTT
CDR3aa: CASSLGTGTDTQYF
abundance: -
j_gene: TRBJ2-3
v_gene: TRBV11-2
d_gene: TRBD1

CDR3nt: TGTGCCAGCAGCTTAACAGGGCCAACTAATGAAAAACTGTTTTTT
CDR3aa: CASSLTGPTNEKLFF
abundance: -
j_gene: TRBJ1-4
v_gene: TRBV11-3
d_gene: -

CDR3nt: TGTGCCAGCAGTTCTGGACAGTTCCAAGAGACCCAGTACTTC
CDR3aa: CASSSGQFQETQYF
abundance: -
j_gene: TRBJ2-5
v_gene: TRBV11-1
d_gene: -

CDR3nt: TGCGCCAGCAGCCTCGGGGACAGGGGGGACATTCAGTACTTC
CDR3aa: CASSLGDRGDIQYF
abundance: -
j_gene: TRBJ2-4
v_gene: TRBV5-1
d_gene: TRBD1

CDR3nt: TGCAGCGTTGGGTTCGACACACCCTACGAGCAGTACTTC
CDR3aa: CSVGFDTPYEQYF
abundance: -
j_gene: TRBJ2-7
v_gene: TRBV29-1
d_gene: -

CDR3nt: TGTGCCTGGAGTGTGGGATCACAAGAGACCCAGTACTTC
CDR3aa: CAWSVGSQETQYF
abundance: -
j_gene: TRBJ2-5
v_gene: TRBV30
d_gene: -

CDR3nt: TGTGCCAGCAGCGTTCGGGACATCGAGCAGTACTTC
CDR3aa: CASSVRDIEQYF
abundance: few
j_gene: TRBJ2-7
v_gene: TRBV2
d_gene: -

CDR3nt: TGTGCCAGCAGCTTGGGAGTAGCGGGCACAGATACGCAGTATTTT
CDR3aa: CASSLGVAGTDTQYF
abundance: -
j_gene: TRBJ2-3
v_gene: TRBV7-2
d_gene: -

CDR3nt: TGTGCCAGCAGTGTAGAGGGGAGCCCCTTCAATGAGCAGTTCTTC
CDR3aa: CASSVEGSPFNEQFF
abundance: medium-sized
j_gene: TRBJ2-1
v_gene: TRBV2
d_gene: -

CDR3nt: TGCGCCAGCAGCTCAGTGGGACTAGGGTACGAGCAGTACTTC
CDR3aa: CASSSVGLGYEQYF
abundance: -
j_gene: TRBJ2-7
v_gene: TRBV5-1
d_gene: TRBD2

CDR3nt: TGCAGCGTTGAAGATATAAGGGGGCGGAATGAGCAGTTCTTC
CDR3aa: CSVEDIRGRNEQFF
abundance: -
j_gene: TRBJ2-1
v_gene: TRBV29-1
d_gene: TRBD1

CDR3nt: TGTGCCAGCAGAGGGACCGCCGAGTACGAGCAGTACTTC
CDR3aa: CASRGTAEYEQYF
abundance: -
j_gene: TRBJ2-7
v_gene: TRBV25-1
d_gene: -

CDR3nt: TGCAGCGTTTCGGAGGGCCAAACCATCGAGCAGTACTTC
CDR3aa: CSVSEGQTIEQYF
abundance: -
j_gene: TRBJ2-7
v_gene: TRBV29-1
d_gene: -

CDR3nt: TGCGCCAGCAGCTTGGACGGAGGTAGTCTTGGGTTTCGCACAGATACGCAGTATTTT
CDR3aa: CASSLDGGSLGFRTDTQYF
abundance: -
j_gene: TRBJ2-3
v_gene: TRBV5-1
d_gene: -

CDR3nt: TGTGCCAGCACTTACCGTCAGGGGATCACCCCTGAAGCTTTCTTT
CDR3aa: CASTYRQGITPEAFF
abundance: many
j_gene: TRBJ1-1
v_gene: TRBV6-5
d_gene: -

CDR3nt: TGTGCCAGCAGCCCCGGGGTGGGTCAGCCCCAGCATTTT
CDR3aa: CASSPGVGQPQHF
abundance: -
j_gene: TRBJ1-5
v_gene: TRBV27
d_gene: -

CDR3nt: TGCGCCAGCAGCTTGGCCATAGACCCTCACCGGGAGCTGTTTTTT
CDR3aa: CASSLAIDPHRELFF
abundance: -
j_gene: TRBJ2-2
v_gene: TRBV5-1
d_gene: -

CDR3nt: TGTGCCAGCAGCTTAACTAGCGGGAGGGTAACAGATACGCAGTATTTT
CDR3aa: CASSLTSGRVTDTQYF
abundance: few
j_gene: TRBJ2-3
v_gene: TRBV7-9
d_gene: TRBD2

CDR3nt: TGTGCCAGCAGCTTATTGACTAGCGGAGCCGGGGAGCTGTTTTTT
CDR3aa: CASSLLTSGAGELFF
abundance: once
j_gene: TRBJ2-2
v_gene: TRBV7-9
d_gene: TRBD2

CDR3nt: TGTGCCAGCAGCCCACGAGGGGACACTGAAGCTTTCTTT
CDR3aa: CASSPRGDTEAFF
abundance: -
j_gene: TRBJ1-1
v_gene: TRBV6-1
d_gene: -

CDR3nt: TGTGCCTGGAGCCGGGGGTCAGGGGTGGGTCAGCCCCAGCATTTT
CDR3aa: CAWSRGSGVGQPQHF
abundance: -
j_gene: TRBJ1-5
v_gene: TRBV30
d_gene: -

CDR3nt: TGTGCCAGCAGCCGAGGGGAGAACACTGAAGCTTTCTTT
CDR3aa: CASSRGENTEAFF
abundance: -
j_gene: TRBJ1-1
v_gene: TRBV7-9
d_gene: -

CDR3nt: TGCAGCGTTGATGGACAGAACTACGAGCAGTACTTC
CDR3aa: CSVDGQNYEQYF
abundance: -
j_gene: TRBJ2-7
v_gene: TRBV29-1
d_gene: -

CDR3nt: TGTGCCAGCGGGGGGGGGAGCAAGCCCCAGCATTTT
CDR3aa: CASGGGSKPQHF
abundance: once
j_gene: TRBJ1-5
v_gene: TRBV6-1
d_gene: -

CDR3nt: TGCGCCAGCAGCTCAAACCTGAAAGGGGACAGGGACTACGAGCAGTACTTC
CDR3aa: CASSSNLKGDRDYEQYF
abundance: -
j_gene: TRBJ2-7
v_gene: TRBV5-1
d_gene: TRBD1

CDR3nt: TGTGCCAGCAGCTTAGGACAGGGGGCCCTTAGTTACGAGCAGTACTTC
CDR3aa: CASSLGQGALSYEQYF
abundance: -
j_gene: TRBJ2-7
v_gene: TRBV7-6
d_gene: TRBD1

CDR3nt: TGTGCCAGCTCACCGTTGGGCACTGACACCGGGGAGCTGTTTTTT
CDR3aa: CASSPLGTDTGELFF
abundance: few
j_gene: TRBJ2-2
v_gene: TRBV18
d_gene: -

CDR3nt: TGTGCCAGCAGCGTAGTGAGCGGGGGAAGCTCCTACAATGAGCAGTTCTTC
CDR3aa: CASSVVSGGSSYNEQFF
abundance: once
j_gene: TRBJ2-1
v_gene: TRBV9
d_gene: TRBD2

CDR3nt: TGTGCCAGCAGTTCCCTCCGAATACGGAGCAATGAGCAGTTCTTC
CDR3aa: CASSSLRIRSNEQFF
abundance: once
j_gene: TRBJ2-1
v_gene: TRBV27
d_gene: -

CDR3nt: TGTGCCAGCAGCCTGCAGCAGACCTCTGGAAACACCATATATTTT
CDR3aa: CASSLQQTSGNTIYF
abundance: once
j_gene: TRBJ1-3
v_gene: TRBV14
d_gene: -

CDR3nt: TGTGCCAGCAGTTTGGCGAGCGGGAGCCAAGAGACCCAGTACTTC
CDR3aa: CASSLASGSQETQYF
abundance: -
j_gene: TRBJ2-5
v_gene: TRBV27
d_gene: TRBD2

CDR3nt: TGTGCCTGGAGATTGGGGCCCCTAGGAGCGGAAGCTTTCTTT
CDR3aa: CAWRLGPLGAEAFF
abundance: -
j_gene: TRBJ1-1
v_gene: TRBV30
d_gene: -

CDR3nt: TGTGCCAGCAGTTTCTGGGGGGGGGAGACCCAGTACTTC
CDR3aa: CASSFWGGETQYF
abundance: -
j_gene: TRBJ2-5
v_gene: TRBV27
d_gene: TRBD2

CDR3nt: TGTGCCAGCAGCCTTTCGGGGGCAGGAGCTAACTATGGCTACACCTTC
CDR3aa: CASSLSGAGANYGYTF
abundance: -
j_gene: TRBJ1-2
v_gene: TRBV7-2
d_gene: -

CDR3nt: TGTGCCAGCAGTTACTTAGGCGGGACAGATACGCAGTATTTT
CDR3aa: CASSYLGGTDTQYF
abundance: -
j_gene: TRBJ2-3
v_gene: TRBV6-5
d_gene: -

CDR3nt: TGTGCCAGTAGTATAGCTCCTGCAGGGAACACTGAAGCTTTCTTT
CDR3aa: CASSIAPAGNTEAFF
abundance: -
j_gene: TRBJ1-1
v_gene: TRBV19
d_gene: -

CDR3nt: TGTGCCAGCAGTTTATCACCTCTACTAGCGGGAGAGGTGGAGCAGTACTTC
CDR3aa: CASSLSPLLAGEVEQYF
abundance: -
j_gene: TRBJ2-7
v_gene: TRBV27
d_gene: TRBD2

CDR3nt: TGTGCCAGCAGCTCAATCCTGTCTGGGGCCAACGTCCTGACTTTC
CDR3aa: CASSSILSGANVLTF
abundance: -
j_gene: TRBJ2-6
v_gene: TRBV7-9
d_gene: -

CDR3nt: TGTGCCAGCAGCTCGGCGGGGTCGTACCAAGAGACCCAGTACTTC
CDR3aa: CASSSAGSYQETQYF
abundance: -
j_gene: TRBJ2-5
v_gene: TRBV5-5
d_gene: -

CDR3nt: TGTGCCAGCTCACCCTCAGACAGCTCCAATCAGCCCCAGCATTTT
CDR3aa: CASSPSDSSNQPQHF
abundance: -
j_gene: TRBJ1-5
v_gene: TRBV18
d_gene: -

CDR3nt: TGTGCCAGCAGCGCATGGGGGACGGAGCCCCAGCATTTT
CDR3aa: CASSAWGTEPQHF
abundance: -
j_gene: TRBJ1-5
v_gene: TRBV6-5
d_gene: -

CDR3nt: TGTGCCAGCAGTTCTACCGGGACTAGGGGCACAGATACGCAGTATTTT
CDR3aa: CASSSTGTRGTDTQYF
abundance: -
j_gene: TRBJ2-3
v_gene: TRBV11-2
d_gene: TRBD2

CDR3nt: TGTGCCAGCAGTTACCCCCCCTTGTCGACAGATACGCAGTATTTT
CDR3aa: CASSYPPLSTDTQYF
abundance: -
j_gene: TRBJ2-3
v_gene: TRBV6-6
d_gene: -

CDR3nt: TGTGCCAGCAGCCCACTCCGACAGGTGCACTATGGCTACACCTTC
CDR3aa: CASSPLRQVHYGYTF
abundance: -
j_gene: TRBJ1-2
v_gene: TRBV6-5
d_gene: -

CDR3nt: TGTGCCAGCACGAGGGGGAGCACAGATACGCAGTATTTT
CDR3aa: CASTRGSTDTQYF
abundance: -
j_gene: TRBJ2-3
v_gene: TRBV27
d_gene: -

CDR3nt: TGTGCCAGCAGAGCTTCGACAGGGCTGGGGTTGAACACTGAAGCTTTCTTT
CDR3aa: CASRASTGLGLNTEAFF
abundance: -
j_gene: TRBJ1-1
v_gene: TRBV13
d_gene: TRBD1

CDR3nt: TGTGCCAGCAGCCCCAGGACTAGCGGGAGCTATGAGCAGTTCTTC
CDR3aa: CASSPRTSGSYEQFF
abundance: -
j_gene: TRBJ2-1
v_gene: TRBV11-3
d_gene: TRBD2

CDR3nt: TGTGCCAGCAAGGATCACAGGGTCCCCTATGGCTACACCTTC
CDR3aa: CASKDHRVPYGYTF
abundance: -
j_gene: TRBJ1-2
v_gene: TRBV6-5
d_gene: -

CDR3nt: TGTGCCAGCAGCTTAAGGGGGACAGGATCTTCCTACGAGCAGTACTTC
CDR3aa: CASSLRGTGSSYEQYF
abundance: few
j_gene: TRBJ2-7
v_gene: TRBV7-9
d_gene: TRBD1

CDR3nt: TGTGCCAGCAGTCCCCCGGGCACGATCAATCAGCCCCAGCATTTT
CDR3aa: CASSPPGTINQPQHF
abundance: -
j_gene: TRBJ1-5
v_gene: TRBV2
d_gene: -

CDR3nt: TGTGCCAGCAGCGGGGGAGGGGGCAATCAGCCCCAGCATTTT
CDR3aa: CASSGGGGNQPQHF
abundance: -
j_gene: TRBJ1-5
v_gene: TRBV9
d_gene: -